Listed here are 9 T cell receptor beta chains from one sample, sequenced in a study of vaccination and CD4 T cells after COVID-19. The Oncomine TCR Beta short-read assay generated sequence data from the DNA of cultured CD4+ T cells. Using its own MiXCR run on the PCR reads, TCRdb lists one record per CDR3 protein. The sample comprises 3,800 or so distinct CDR3 sequences, roughly a quarter of which are singletons, and roughly 15% rests with the top ten. The treatment was: approximately nine-day PBMC culture with coronavirus spike peptide pools or control peptides (ViraFEST assay). CD4+ T lymphocytes from the unexposed donor were collected before the COVID-19 pandemic (2011-2018). These TCRs' antigens remain unknown. Input material: CD4+ T cells from blood, cultured in vitro. These receptors came from a human donor in good health.

Only a few counts were recorded for this clonotype. The chain joins TRBV20-1 to TRBJ2-5; unclear D gene. CDR3 size: 13 residues. Trimming stripped 0 bases from V and 1 base from J, with 6 bases between. The germline gives CDR1 DFQATT, CDR2 SNEGSKA (reference sequence). CDR3 protein: CSAREGFQETQYF. The CDR3, as DNA: TGCAGTGCTAGAGAAGGGTTCCAAGAGACCCAGTACTTC.

This clonotype was counted only a few times. The rearrangement joins TRBV7-9 to TRBJ2-7; tentative D call: TRBD2 (5 bases). Trimming left V 5 bases short and J 10 bases short, with 15 bases between. Looked up from germline, CDR1 is SEHNR and CDR2 is FQNEAQ (reference sequence). This CDR3 is 12 amino acids long. DNA of the CDR3: TGTGCCAGCAGCCCCGAGGGATTCCGCCAGTACTTC. Its translation: CASSPEGFRQYF.

The chain uses TRBV28 and TRBJ1-2; 8 bases agree with TRBD1. The germline CDR1 and CDR2 sequences are MDHEN and SYDVKM. This CDR3 spans 14 amino acids. V was clipped by 3 bases and J by 8 bases; unmatched bases: 8. CDR3 DNA: TGTGCCAGCAGTTTGGCAGGGGGCGGTTGGGGCTACACCTTC. Its protein product is CASSLAGGGWGYTF.

This chain links TRBV7-3 with TRBJ2-1; 9 bases fit TRBD2. CDR3 size: 15 residues. V gave up 1 base and J gave up 5 bases; unmatched junction bases: 3. In germline, CDR1 is SGHTA, CDR2 FQGTGA. For the CDR3, the DNA is TGTGCCAGCAGCTTAAGCCTAGCGGGGCACAATGAGCAGTTCTTC. Translated, it gives CASSLSLAGHNEQFF.

The chain uses TRBV14 and TRBJ2-2; a weak D match, TRBD2 (6 bases). The CDR3 loop spans 16 amino acids. Per germline, CDR1 SGHDN and CDR2 FVKESK. V dropped 0 bases and J dropped 7 bases, with 15 bases sitting between them. The CDR3 loop is CASSQDRGFDGGELFF. CDR3 nucleotides: TGTGCCAGCAGCCAAGATCGGGGGTTTGATGGCGGGGAGCTGTTTTTT.

J is TRBJ2-7 and V is TRBV18, with TRBD2 matching 12 bases. J lost 5 bases, V lost 6 bases, and 11 bases had no gene match. Germline CDR1 reads KGHSH; CDR2 reads LQKENI. This CDR3 has 16 amino acids. DNA for the CDR3: TGTGCCAGCTCCCGGATGACTAGCGGGAGTATCAACGAGCAGTACTTC. Its protein product is CASSRMTSGSINEQYF.

CDR3 sequence reads: CASSLWQGGGELFF. The CDR3 DNA is TGTGCCAGCAGTTTGTGGCAGGGGGGCGGGGAGCTGTTTTTT. The chain joins TRBV12-3 or TRBV12-4 to TRBJ2-2; a possible D gene is TRBD1 (7 bases). There are 14 residues in the CDR3. The V end lost 3 bases, the J end lost 7 bases, and 12 bases lay between the germline ends.

This chain links TRBV6-2 or TRBV6-3 with TRBJ1-2, with D possibly being TRBD1 (6 bases). Germline V gives CDR1 MNHEY, CDR2 SVGEGT. The CDR3 spans 17 residues. V lost 3 bases, J lost 2 bases, and 19 bases lay in between. CDR3 region: CASSYISRGLQNYGYTF. The CDR3 region has the DNA TGTGCCAGCAGTTATATTTCCAGGGGATTACAAAACTATGGCTACACCTTC.

This clonotype has just a few counts. This chain links TRBV2 with TRBJ2-7; TRBD1 matches 10 bases. Trimming cost V 6 bases and J 1 base; bases outside gene matches: 3. Per the germline V gene, CDR1 is SNHLY and CDR2 is FYNNEI. The CDR3 extends over 14 amino acids. DNA for the CDR3: TGTGCCAGCAGGGCGGGACAGGGGTCCTACGAGCAGTACTTC. Translated: CASRAGQGSYEQYF.